Listed below are T cell receptor beta chains from one sample, sequenced in a study of OX40 agonist ivuxolimab in advanced cancers. TCRdb's table, derived via immunoSEQ multiplex PCR, lists solely in-frame clones and lacks some. The sample lists tens of thousands of clones; 75% to 80% were seen once. The starting material was CD4+ or CD8+ T cells sorted from blood, obtained in a trial of the OX40 agonist ivuxolimab. The origin of the receptors is an adult with an advanced solid tumor such as melanoma, head and neck, liver or kidney cancer. Both conserved end residues are part of each CDR3. The D gene is left open where the match is weak. Clone size is not always given. Where it is, it says once, few, many or a class for expanded clones.

TRBJ1-6	NA	NA	TRBV15	TGTGCCACCAGCAGGCAGGGTTATAATTCACCCCTCCACTTT	CATSRQGYNSPLHF
TRBJ2-3	TRBD2	NA	TRBV28	TGTGCCAGTTCCCGGACTAGCGGGAACACAGATACGCAGTATTTT	CASSRTSGNTDTQYF
TRBJ1-4	NA	few	TRBV18	TGTGCCAGCTCACCCCGAGCAGGCGGATTGGAAAAACTGTTTTTT	CASSPRAGGLEKLFF
TRBJ2-1	TRBD2	NA	TRBV5-1	TGCGCCAGCAGCTTGGTTAGCGGGGTCTACAATGAGCAGTTCTTC	CASSLVSGVYNEQFF
TRBJ2-1	TRBD2	NA	TRBV7-6	TGTGCCAGCAGCCCAGCTGGACTAGCGGGAGGCAATGAGCAGTTCTTC	CASSPAGLAGGNEQFF
TRBJ1-3	NA	NA	TRBV6-5	TGTGCCAGCAGCACGAATACTGGAAACACCATATATTTT	CASSTNTGNTIYF
TRBJ2-1	TRBD2	NA	TRBV28	TGTGCCAGCAGTTTAATGAGCGGGAGTATAAAATACAATGAGCAGTTCTTC	CASSLMSGSIKYNEQFF
TRBJ2-1	TRBD2	once	TRBV7-3	TGTGCCAGCAGCGCGGGACTAGTGGGCAATGAGCAGTTCTTC	CASSAGLVGNEQFF
TRBJ1-5	TRBD1	NA	TRBV6-5	TGTGCCAGCAGTTCAACAGGGGCCGGGGATCAGCCCCAGCATTTT	CASSSTGAGDQPQHF
TRBJ2-2	NA	NA	TRBV29-1	TGCAGCGTTGGACAGACGTCGACCGGGGAGCTGTTTTTT	CSVGQTSTGELFF
TRBJ1-4	TRBD1	NA	TRBV6-1	TGTGCCAGCAGATTACAGGGGGCGGGTGAAAAACTGTTTTTT	CASRLQGAGEKLFF
TRBJ2-3	TRBD2	NA	TRBV4-1	TGCGCCAGCAGGACTAGCGGCACAGATACGCAGTATTTT	CASRTSGTDTQYF
TRBJ2-7	NA	NA	TRBV5-1	TGCGCCAGCAGGTCAGGGGTCGAGCAGTACTTC	CASRSGVEQYF
TRBJ2-1	NA	NA	TRBV6-1	TGTGCCAGCATTCTCGGACGGATCAATGAGCAGTTCTTC	CASILGRINEQFF
TRBJ1-1	TRBD1	NA	TRBV29-1	TGCAGCGTCGTCACAGGGGCAAACACTGAAGCTTTCTTT	CSVVTGANTEAFF
TRBJ2-7	NA	NA	TRBV6-5	TGTGCCAGCAGTGAAGGGTACGAGCAGTACTTC	CASSEGYEQYF
TRBJ1-3	NA	few	TRBV5-1	TGCGCCAGCAGCGTACAGGGCTCTGGAAACACCATATATTTT	CASSVQGSGNTIYF
TRBJ2-3	TRBD2	NA	TRBV6-6	TGTGCCAGCAGTTACGGGACTAGCCCAGATACGCAGTATTTT	CASSYGTSPDTQYF
TRBJ2-5	NA	NA	TRBV18	TGTGCCAGCTCACCCCCGGGGGGCATACAAGAGACCCAGTACTTC	CASSPPGGIQETQYF
TRBJ2-1	NA	few	TRBV4-1	TGCGCCAGCAGCCCCCAAGGGCTAGGAGATGCTGAGCAGTTCTTC	CASSPQGLGDAEQFF
TRBJ2-5	NA	few	TRBV7-2	TGTGCCAGCAGCTTAGCGTGGGGACCCCAAGAGACCCAGTACTTC	CASSLAWGPQETQYF
TRBJ2-5	NA	NA	TRBV11-3	TGTGCCAGCAGCTTAGAAGGTCAGGGTGCAGAGACCCAGTACTTC	CASSLEGQGAETQYF
TRBJ2-3	TRBD2	few	TRBV5-4	TGTGCCACCGCCTTGACTAGCGGGAGGCCAGATACGCAGTATTTT	CATALTSGRPDTQYF
TRBJ1-4	NA	NA	TRBV4-2	TGTGCCAGCAGCCAAGGGGATGGGCCCAAGAATGAAAAACTGTTTTTT	CASSQGDGPKNEKLFF
TRBJ2-1	NA	few	TRBV5-1	TGCGCCAGCAGCTCGATAGGAGGCGAGCAGTTCTTC	CASSSIGGEQFF
TRBJ2-2	NA	NA	TRBV28	TGTGCCAGCCGTAAACGCCCTGACTCCCTTGTACCCGGGGAGCTGTTTTTT	CASRKRPDSLVPGELFF
TRBJ2-1	TRBD2	NA	TRBV4-1	TGCGCCAGCAGCCAAGGCCTAGCGGTTTCACCCTACAATGAGCAGTTCTTC	CASSQGLAVSPYNEQFF